This TCR beta chain was sequenced for a study of shared clonotypes between healthy human individuals. At the level of the study: The cohort comprised a couple of women and three men. Their ages spanned 18 to 49 years.

The CDR3 runs 15 residues. CDR1 is SNHLY and CDR2 is FYNNEI in the germline V gene. Deletions cut 5 bases from V and 2 bases from J, with 15 bases between. Recent vaccinations or acute infections were absent in the healthy HIV-negative adult donors. Genomic DNA of each subset was evenly split across several immunoSEQ plates. Using immunoSEQ multiplex PCR, the repertoire was profiled, and TCRdb retains in-frame clones only, with some absent. The sample includes fewer than 2.5 million clones, 80% to 95% of them seen just once. The genes are TRBV2 and TRBJ2-5; D uncertain. This receptor was taken from a man younger than 30 in good health. Some clones in this sample may be carry-over from other donors' samples. The sample comprised naive CD4+ T cells from PBMCs. Subset meaning: CD45RA+ positively selected. CDR3 coding DNA: TGTGCCAGCAGTCCCCACGCAATTCGGCAAGAGACCCAGTACTTC. Translation: CASSPHAIRQETQYF.